This TCR beta chain was retrieved from a study of shared clonotypes between healthy human individuals. The CDR3 is 13 residues long. Germline-derived CDR1 and CDR2 are SGHNT and YENEEA. With 5 bases clipped from V and 5 bases from J, the junction kept 4 bases outside the gene matches. A note on this clone: Its antigen is still unknown.

Method: immunoSEQ multiplex PCR; TCRdb's copy keeps in-frame clones and lacks some. The data show millions of clones, over 90% seen once. Findings and caveats of the study: Estimated richness was generally greater in naive than memory subsets. Non-shared clonotypes had lower generation probabilities than those shared by all four donors.

The receptor comes from a man in his late teens or twenties in good health. Some clones in this sample may be carry-over from other donors' samples. V is TRBV11-3 and J is TRBJ2-5; 8 bases map to TRBD1. The sequenced material came from naive CD4+ T cells from PBMCs. Documented subset: CD45RA+ positively selected. CDR3 amino acids: CASSPNRGETQYF. CDR3 in DNA: TGTGCCAGCAGCCCGAACAGGGGGGAGACCCAGTACTTC.